This T cell receptor (beta chain) came from a study of cytomegalovirus exposure and HLA in healthy donors. Study-wide background: Earlier, 117 million unique TCR beta sequences were recovered from around 190 million T cells by an analysis.

In germline, CDR1 is LNHDA, CDR2 SQIVND (reference sequence). This CDR3 is built from 13 residues. V gave up 3 bases and J gave up 6 bases, with 9 bases separating them. Points on this clone: No antigen is known for it.

Findings and limits, study-wide: One later analysis reportedly identified an Asian-associated ancestry cluster that showed fewer N-insertions than the roughly 670-donor mean. The authors reported that TCR beta sequences could predict HLA-A and HLA-B alleles. These predictions were accurate for most subjects in the first cohort. Earlier analysis looked at TCR beta V segments, and most were productive about 90% or about 30% of the time.

Vbeta (60) and Jbeta (13) primers were used in the PCR. The repertoire was sequenced with immunoSEQ multiplex PCR; TCRdb's copy has only in-frame clones and lacks some. The profile shows fewer than 150,000 clones, roughly three quarters of them singletons. V and J are TRBV19 and TRBJ2-4; TRBD2 is a possible D gene (6 bases). The source is a male donor in good health and CMV-seronegative. The sequencing input was PBMCs. DNA of the CDR3: TGTGCCAGTAGTATGGGGGGTGGAAACATTCAGTACTTC. Protein sequence: CASSMGGGNIQYF.